This record concerns one T cell receptor (beta chain) sequence. The protocol was immunoSEQ multiplex PCR, while the TCRdb copy is restricted to in-frame clones and leaves out a portion. The repertoire holds about 200,000 clones, over 75% seen once, with around 4.7% in the top ten. Germline V gives CDR1 GTSNPN, CDR2 SVGIG (reference sequence). The CDR3 loop spans 18 amino acids. Losses at the gene ends were 5 bases for V and 6 bases for J; bases not matched to a gene: 19. The data stem from a study of blood T cell repertoires in COVID-19. Sample: peripheral blood. The clonotype comes from a human donor in a cohort sampled during active COVID-19. The V gene is TRBV30, the J gene TRBJ2-2; TRBD1 aligns across 9 bases. CDR3 coding DNA: TGTGCCTGGCCCCTCTGGGGGACAGGGTCGCGTTCAGCCGGGGAGCTGTTTTTT. Its translation is CAWPLWGTGSRSAGELFF.